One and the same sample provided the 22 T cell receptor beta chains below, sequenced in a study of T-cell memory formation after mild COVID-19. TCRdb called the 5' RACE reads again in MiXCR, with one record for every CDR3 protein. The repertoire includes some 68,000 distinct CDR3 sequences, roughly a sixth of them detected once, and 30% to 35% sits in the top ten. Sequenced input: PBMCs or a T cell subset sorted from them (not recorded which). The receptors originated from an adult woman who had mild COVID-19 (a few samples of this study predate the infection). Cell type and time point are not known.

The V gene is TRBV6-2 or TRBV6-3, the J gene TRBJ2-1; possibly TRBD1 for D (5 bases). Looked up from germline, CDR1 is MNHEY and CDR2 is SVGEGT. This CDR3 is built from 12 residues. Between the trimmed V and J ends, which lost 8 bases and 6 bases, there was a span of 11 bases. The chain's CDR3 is CASGAWGNEQFF. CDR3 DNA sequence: TGTGCCAGCGGGGCCTGGGGCAATGAGCAGTTCTTC.

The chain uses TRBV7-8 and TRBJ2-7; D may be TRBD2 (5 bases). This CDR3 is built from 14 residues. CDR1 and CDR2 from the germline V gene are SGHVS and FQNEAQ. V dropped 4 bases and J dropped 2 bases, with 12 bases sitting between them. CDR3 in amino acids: CASSWSGLTYEQYF. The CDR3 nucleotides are TGTGCCAGCAGCTGGAGCGGCCTTACCTACGAGCAGTACTTC.

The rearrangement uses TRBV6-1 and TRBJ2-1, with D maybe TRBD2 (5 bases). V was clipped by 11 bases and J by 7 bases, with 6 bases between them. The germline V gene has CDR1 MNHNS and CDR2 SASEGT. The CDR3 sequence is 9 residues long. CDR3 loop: CAGGNEQFF. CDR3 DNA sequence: TGTGCCGGCGGGAATGAGCAGTTCTTC.

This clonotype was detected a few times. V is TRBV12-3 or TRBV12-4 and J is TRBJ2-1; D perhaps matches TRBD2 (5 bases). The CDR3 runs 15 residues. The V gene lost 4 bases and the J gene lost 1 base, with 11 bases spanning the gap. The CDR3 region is CASSYDYQSYNEQFF. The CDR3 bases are TGTGCCAGCAGTTATGACTACCAATCCTACAATGAGCAGTTCTTC.

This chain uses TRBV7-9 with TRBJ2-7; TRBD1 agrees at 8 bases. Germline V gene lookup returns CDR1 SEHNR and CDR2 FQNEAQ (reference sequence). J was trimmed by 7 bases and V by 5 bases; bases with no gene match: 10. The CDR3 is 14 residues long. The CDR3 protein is CASSVWDRPREQYF. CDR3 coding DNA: TGTGCCAGCAGCGTATGGGACAGGCCCAGAGAGCAGTACTTC.

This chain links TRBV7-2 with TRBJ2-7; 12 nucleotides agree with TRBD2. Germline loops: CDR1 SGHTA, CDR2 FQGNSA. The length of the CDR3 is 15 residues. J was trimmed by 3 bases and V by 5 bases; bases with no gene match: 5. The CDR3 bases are TGTGCCAGCAGCGAGCGACTAGCGGGGGACTACGAGCAGTACTTC. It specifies CASSERLAGDYEQYF.

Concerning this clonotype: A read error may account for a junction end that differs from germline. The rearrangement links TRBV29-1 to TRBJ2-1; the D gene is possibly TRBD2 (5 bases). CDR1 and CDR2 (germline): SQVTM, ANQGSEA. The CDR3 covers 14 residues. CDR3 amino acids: CSVEDQAVYDEQFF. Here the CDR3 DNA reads TGCAGCGTTGAAGATCAAGCGGTCTACGATGAGCAGTTCTTC.

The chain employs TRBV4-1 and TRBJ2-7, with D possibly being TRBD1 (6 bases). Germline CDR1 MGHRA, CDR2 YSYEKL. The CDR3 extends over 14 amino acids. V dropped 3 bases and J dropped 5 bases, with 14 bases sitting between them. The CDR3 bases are TGCGCCAGCAGCCACGCCCTCAGGGGAGACGAGCAGTACTTC. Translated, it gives CASSHALRGDEQYF.

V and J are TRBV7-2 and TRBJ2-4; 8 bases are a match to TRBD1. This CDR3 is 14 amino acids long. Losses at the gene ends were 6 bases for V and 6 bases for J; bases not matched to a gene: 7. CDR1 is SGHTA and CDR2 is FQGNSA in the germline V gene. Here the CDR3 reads CASRDRDRSNIQYF. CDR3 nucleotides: TGTGCCAGCAGGGACCGGGACAGGTCAAACATTCAGTACTTC.

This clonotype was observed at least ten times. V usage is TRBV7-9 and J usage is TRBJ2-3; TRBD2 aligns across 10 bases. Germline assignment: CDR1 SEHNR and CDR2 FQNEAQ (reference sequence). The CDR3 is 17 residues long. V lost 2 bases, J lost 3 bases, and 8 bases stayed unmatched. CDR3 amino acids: CASSLLVGLALTDTQYF. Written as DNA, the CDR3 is TGTGCCAGCAGCTTATTGGTGGGACTAGCGTTGACAGATACGCAGTATTTT.

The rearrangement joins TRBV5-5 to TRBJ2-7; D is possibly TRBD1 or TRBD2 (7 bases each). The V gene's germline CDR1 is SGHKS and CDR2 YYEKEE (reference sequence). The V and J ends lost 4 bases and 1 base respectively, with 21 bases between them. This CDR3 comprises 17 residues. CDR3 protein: CASSPDREGLSSYEQYF. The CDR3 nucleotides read TGTGCCAGCAGCCCCGACAGGGAGGGTCTCTCGTCCTACGAGCAGTACTTC.

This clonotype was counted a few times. Here the CDR3 reads CASAGTAPYEQYF. The CDR3 DNA sequence: TGTGCCAGCGCCGGGACAGCACCCTACGAGCAGTACTTC. The V gene is TRBV12-3 or TRBV12-4, the J gene TRBJ2-7, with TRBD1 identical over 7 bases. Unmatched junction bases numbered 6, after V lost 8 bases and J lost 2 bases. This CDR3 is 13 amino acids long.

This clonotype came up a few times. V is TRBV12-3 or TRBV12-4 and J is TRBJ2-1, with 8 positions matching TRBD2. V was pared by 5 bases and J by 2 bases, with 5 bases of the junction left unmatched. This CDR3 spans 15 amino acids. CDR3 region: CASSLSGGPYNEQFF. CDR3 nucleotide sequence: TGTGCCAGCAGTCTCAGCGGGGGCCCCTACAATGAGCAGTTCTTC.

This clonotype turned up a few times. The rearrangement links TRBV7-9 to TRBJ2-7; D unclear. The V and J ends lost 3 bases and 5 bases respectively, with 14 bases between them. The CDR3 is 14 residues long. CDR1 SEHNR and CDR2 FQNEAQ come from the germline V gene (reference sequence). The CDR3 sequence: CASSFTGAYHEQYF. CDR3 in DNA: TGTGCCAGCAGCTTTACCGGTGCCTACCACGAGCAGTACTTC.

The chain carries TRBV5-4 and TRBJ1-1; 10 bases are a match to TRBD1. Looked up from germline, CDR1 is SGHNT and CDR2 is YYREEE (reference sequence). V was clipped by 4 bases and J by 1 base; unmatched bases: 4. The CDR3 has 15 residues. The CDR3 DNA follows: TGTGCCAGCAGCATCTGGACAGGGGGGAACACTGAAGCTTTCTTT. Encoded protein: CASSIWTGGNTEAFF.

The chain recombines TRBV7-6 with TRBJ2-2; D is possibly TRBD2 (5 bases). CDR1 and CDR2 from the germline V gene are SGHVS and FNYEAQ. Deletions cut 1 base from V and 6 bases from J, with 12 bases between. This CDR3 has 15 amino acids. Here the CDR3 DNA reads TGTGCCAGCAGCTTAGGGCCTAGCCCAGCCGGGGAGCTGTTTTTT. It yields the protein CASSLGPSPAGELFF.

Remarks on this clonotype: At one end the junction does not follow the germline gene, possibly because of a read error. The CDR3 loop reads CASSFTPILIPGDF. DNA for the CDR3: TGTGCCAGCAGTTTCACACCTATTCTCATCCCGGGAGACTTC. The V and J genes are TRBV6-2 or TRBV6-3 and TRBJ2-7; a possible D gene is TRBD2 (6 bases). The CDR3 totals 14 residues. CDR1 is MNHEY and CDR2 is SVGEGT in the germline V gene.

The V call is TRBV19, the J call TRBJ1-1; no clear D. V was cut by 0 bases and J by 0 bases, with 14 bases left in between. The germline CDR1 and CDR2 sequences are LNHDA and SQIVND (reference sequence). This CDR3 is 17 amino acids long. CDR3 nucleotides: TGTGCCAGTAGTATAGATCGGTCAGTATCCATGAACACTGAAGCTTTCTTT. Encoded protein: CASSIDRSVSMNTEAFF.

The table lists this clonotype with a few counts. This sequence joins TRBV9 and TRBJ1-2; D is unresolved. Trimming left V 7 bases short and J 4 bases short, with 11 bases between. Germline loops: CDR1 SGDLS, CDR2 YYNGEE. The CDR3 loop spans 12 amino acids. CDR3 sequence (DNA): TGTGCCAGCTTTCGATCAGTCTATGGCTACACCTTC. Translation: CASFRSVYGYTF.

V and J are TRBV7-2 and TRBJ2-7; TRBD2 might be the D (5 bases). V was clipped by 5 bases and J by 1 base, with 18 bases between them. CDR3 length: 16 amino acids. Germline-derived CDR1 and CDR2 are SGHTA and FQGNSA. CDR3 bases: TGTGCCAGCAGCATAATGGAGCGGAACCCATCCTACGAGCAGTACTTC. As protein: CASSIMERNPSYEQYF.

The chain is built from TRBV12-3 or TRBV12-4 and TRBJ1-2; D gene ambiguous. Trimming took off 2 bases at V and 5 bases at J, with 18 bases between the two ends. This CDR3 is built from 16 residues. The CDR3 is CASSLSPAGGPYGYTF. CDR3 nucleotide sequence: TGTGCCAGCAGTTTAAGTCCGGCGGGTGGACCTTATGGCTACACCTTC.

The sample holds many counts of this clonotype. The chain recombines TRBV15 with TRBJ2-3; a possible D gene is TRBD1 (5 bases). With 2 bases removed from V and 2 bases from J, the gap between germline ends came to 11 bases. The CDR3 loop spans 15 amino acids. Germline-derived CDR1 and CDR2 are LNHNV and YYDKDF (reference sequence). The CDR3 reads CATSRTGSSTDTQYF. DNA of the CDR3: TGTGCCACCAGCAGAACAGGTTCTTCCACAGATACGCAGTATTTT.